The T cell receptor (beta chain) described here comes from a study of beta chain features in type 1 diabetes. The overall study: No patient-donor differences in age, gender, total cells or subset yield. Study conclusions and caveats: The naive, central memory and Treg TCRB repertoires of patients appeared to be more similar to one another than those of healthy donors. Type 1 diabetes patients had fewer VDJ junction insertions and more deletions. When Type 1 diabetes patients were examined, their TCRB CDR3s proved moderately but significantly shorter in all four CD4+ subsets.

Regarding this clone: Its cognate antigen is unknown.

Isolation of CD4+ naive, central memory, regulatory and stem cell-like memory cells was achieved by sorting via CD45RO/CCR7/CD25/CD127/CD95/CD27. As every portion of the isolated RNA was reverse transcribed, the sequencing read expressed TCRB transcripts. Sequencing used immunoSEQ multiplex PCR; TCRdb keeps in-frame clones, though not all of them. The sample lists around 250,000 clones; 13% to 15% were seen once. Germline lookup yields CDR1 SGHVS and CDR2 FQNEAQ. CDR3 length: 13 residues. Trimming stripped 3 bases from V and 4 bases from J, with 9 bases between. The specimen was naive CD4+ T cells from blood. The V gene is TRBV7-8, the J gene TRBJ1-2; D may be TRBD1 (5 bases). This clonotype originated in a man aged 25-45 years with type 1 diabetes. The CDR3 DNA follows: TGTGCCAGCAGCTTCCCAGGGATCTATGGCTACACCTTC. It codes for CASSFPGIYGYTF.